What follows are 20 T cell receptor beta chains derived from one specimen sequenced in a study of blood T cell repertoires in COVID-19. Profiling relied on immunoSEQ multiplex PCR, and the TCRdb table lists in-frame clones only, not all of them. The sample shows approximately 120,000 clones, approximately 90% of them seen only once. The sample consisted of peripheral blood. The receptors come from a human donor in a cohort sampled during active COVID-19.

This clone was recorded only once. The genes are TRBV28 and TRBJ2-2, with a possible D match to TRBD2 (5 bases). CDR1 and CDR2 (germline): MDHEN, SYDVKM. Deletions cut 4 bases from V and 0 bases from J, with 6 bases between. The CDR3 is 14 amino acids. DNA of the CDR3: TGTGCCAGCAGTTCCGGGACGAACACCGGGGAGCTGTTTTTT. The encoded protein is CASSSGTNTGELFF.

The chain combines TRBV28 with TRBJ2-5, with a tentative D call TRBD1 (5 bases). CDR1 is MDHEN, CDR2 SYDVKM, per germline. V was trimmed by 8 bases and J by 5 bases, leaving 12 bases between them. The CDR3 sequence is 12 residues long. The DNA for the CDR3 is TGTGCCAGCGACGGACATCGGGAGACCCAGTACTTC. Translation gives CASDGHRETQYF.

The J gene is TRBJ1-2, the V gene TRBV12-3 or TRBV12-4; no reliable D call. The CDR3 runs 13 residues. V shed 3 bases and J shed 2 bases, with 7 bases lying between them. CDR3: CASSLAANYGYTF. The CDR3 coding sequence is TGTGCCAGCAGTTTGGCGGCGAACTATGGCTACACCTTC.

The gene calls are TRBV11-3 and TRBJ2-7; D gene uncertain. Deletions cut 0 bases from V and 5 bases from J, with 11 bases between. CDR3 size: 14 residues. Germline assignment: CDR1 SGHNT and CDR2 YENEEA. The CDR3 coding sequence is TGTGCCAGCAGCTTAGAGGGCAAGAGCCACGAGCAGTACTTC. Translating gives CASSLEGKSHEQYF.

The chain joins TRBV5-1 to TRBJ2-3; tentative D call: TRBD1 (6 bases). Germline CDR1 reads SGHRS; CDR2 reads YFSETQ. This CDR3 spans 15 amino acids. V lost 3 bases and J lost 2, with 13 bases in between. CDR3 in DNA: TGCGCCAGCAGCTCACAGGGCCCGAACACAGATACGCAGTATTTT. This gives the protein CASSSQGPNTDTQYF.

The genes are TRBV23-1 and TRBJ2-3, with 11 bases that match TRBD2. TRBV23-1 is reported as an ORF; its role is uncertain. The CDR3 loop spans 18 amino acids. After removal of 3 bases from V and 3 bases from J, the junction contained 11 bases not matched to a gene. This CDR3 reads CASSHCELAGVGTDTQYF. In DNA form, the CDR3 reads TGCGCCAGCAGTCATTGTGAACTAGCGGGAGTCGGGACAGATACGCAGTATTTT.

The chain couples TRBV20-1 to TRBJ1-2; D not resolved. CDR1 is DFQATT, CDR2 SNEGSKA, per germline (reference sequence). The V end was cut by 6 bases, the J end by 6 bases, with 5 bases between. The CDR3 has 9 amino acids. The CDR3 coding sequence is TGCAGTGCCCGTGATGGCTACACCTTC. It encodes CSARDGYTF.

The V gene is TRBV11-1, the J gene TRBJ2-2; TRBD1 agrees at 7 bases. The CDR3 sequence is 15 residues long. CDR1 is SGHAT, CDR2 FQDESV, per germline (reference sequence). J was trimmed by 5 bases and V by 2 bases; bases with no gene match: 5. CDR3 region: CASSLQGEWTGELFF. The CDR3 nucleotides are TGTGCCAGCAGCTTACAGGGGGAGTGGACCGGGGAGCTGTTTTTT.

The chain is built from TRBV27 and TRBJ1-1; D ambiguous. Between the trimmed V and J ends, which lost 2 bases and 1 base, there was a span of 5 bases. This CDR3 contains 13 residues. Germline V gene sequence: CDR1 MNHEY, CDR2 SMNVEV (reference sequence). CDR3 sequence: CASSLNRNTEAFF. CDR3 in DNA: TGTGCCAGCAGTTTAAACAGGAACACTGAAGCTTTCTTT.

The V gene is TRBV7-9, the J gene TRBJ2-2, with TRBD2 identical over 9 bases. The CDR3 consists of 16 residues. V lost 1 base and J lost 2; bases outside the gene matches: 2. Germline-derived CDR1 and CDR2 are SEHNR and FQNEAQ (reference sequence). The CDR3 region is CASSLGAGGNTGELFF. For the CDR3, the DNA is TGTGCCAGCAGCTTAGGAGCGGGAGGAAACACCGGGGAGCTGTTTTTT.

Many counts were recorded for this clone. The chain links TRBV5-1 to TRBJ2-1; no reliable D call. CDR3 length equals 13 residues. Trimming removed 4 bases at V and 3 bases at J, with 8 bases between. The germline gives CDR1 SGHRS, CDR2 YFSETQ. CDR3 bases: TGCGCCAGCAGCCGCGACTTCTACAATGAGCAGTTCTTC. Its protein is CASSRDFYNEQFF.

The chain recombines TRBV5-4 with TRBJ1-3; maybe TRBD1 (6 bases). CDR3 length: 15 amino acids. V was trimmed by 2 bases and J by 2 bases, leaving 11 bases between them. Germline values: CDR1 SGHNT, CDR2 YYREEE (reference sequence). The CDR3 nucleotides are TGTGCCAGCAGCTTAGGGGGTATCCCTGGAAACACCATATATTTT. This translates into CASSLGGIPGNTIYF.

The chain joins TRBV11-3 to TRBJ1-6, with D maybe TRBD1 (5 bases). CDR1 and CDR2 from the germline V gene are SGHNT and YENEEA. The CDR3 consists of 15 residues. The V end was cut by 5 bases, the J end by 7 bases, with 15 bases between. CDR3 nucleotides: TGTGCCAGCAGCCACTTGGGGCAGATCAATTCACCCCTCCACTTT. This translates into CASSHLGQINSPLHF.

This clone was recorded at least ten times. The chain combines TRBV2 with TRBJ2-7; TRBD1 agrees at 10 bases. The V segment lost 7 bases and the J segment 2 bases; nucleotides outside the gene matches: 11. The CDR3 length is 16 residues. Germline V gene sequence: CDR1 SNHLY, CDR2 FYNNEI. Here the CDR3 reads CASNTHADRGPYEQYF. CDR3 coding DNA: TGTGCCAGCAATACTCACGCCGACAGGGGGCCCTACGAGCAGTACTTC. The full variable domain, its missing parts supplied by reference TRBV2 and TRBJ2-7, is EPEVTQTPSHQVTQMGQEVILRCVPISNHLYFYWYRQILGQKVEFLVSFYNNEISEKSEIFDDQFSVERPDGSNFTLKIRSTKLEDSAMYFCASNTHADRGPYEQYFGPGTRLTVT.

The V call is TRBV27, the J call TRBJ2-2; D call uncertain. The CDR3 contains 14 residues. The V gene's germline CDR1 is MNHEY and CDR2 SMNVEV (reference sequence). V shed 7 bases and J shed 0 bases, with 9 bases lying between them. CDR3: CASNGGTNTGELFF. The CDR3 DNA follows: TGTGCCAGCAACGGCGGTACGAACACCGGGGAGCTGTTTTTT.

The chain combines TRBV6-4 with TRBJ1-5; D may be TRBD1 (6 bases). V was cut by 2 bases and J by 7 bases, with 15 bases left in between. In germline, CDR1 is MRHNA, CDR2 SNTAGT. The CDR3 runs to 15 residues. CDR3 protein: CASSDQAGVGQPQHF. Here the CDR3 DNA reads TGTGCCAGCAGTGACCAGGCAGGGGTCGGGCAGCCCCAGCATTTT.

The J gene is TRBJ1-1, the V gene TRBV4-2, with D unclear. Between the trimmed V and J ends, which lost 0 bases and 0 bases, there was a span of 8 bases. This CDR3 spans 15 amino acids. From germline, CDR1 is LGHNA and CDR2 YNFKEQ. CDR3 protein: CASSQDPHMNTEAFF. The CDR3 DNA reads TGTGCCAGCAGCCAAGATCCGCACATGAACACTGAAGCTTTCTTT.

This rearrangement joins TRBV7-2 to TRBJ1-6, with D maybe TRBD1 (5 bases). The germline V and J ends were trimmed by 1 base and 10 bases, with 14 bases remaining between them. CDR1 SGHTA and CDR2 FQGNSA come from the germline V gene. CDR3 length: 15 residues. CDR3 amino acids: CASSLGQGSNSPLHF. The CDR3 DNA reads TGTGCCAGCAGCTTAGGGCAGGGAAGCAACTCACCCCTCCACTTT.

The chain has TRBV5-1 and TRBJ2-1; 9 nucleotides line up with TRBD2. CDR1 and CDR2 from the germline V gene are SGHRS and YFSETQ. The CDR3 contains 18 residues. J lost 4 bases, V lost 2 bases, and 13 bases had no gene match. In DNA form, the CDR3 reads TGCGCCAGCAGCTTCGCCCTGTTAGGTAGCGGGGGATACAATGAGCAGTTCTTC. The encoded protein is CASSFALLGSGGYNEQFF.

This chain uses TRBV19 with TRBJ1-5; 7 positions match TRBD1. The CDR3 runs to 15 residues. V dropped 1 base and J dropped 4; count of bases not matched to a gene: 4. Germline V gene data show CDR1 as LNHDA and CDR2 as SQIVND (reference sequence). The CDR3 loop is CASSIVIQGNQPQHF. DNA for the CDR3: TGTGCCAGTAGTATAGTCATACAGGGGAATCAGCCCCAGCATTTT.